This T cell receptor (beta chain) came from a study of spatial heterogeneity in lung cancer. This clonotype was found many times. The library protocol tagged each TCR cDNA with a unique molecular identifier. From the 5' RACE reads, TCRdb called clonotypes with MiXCR, one entry per CDR3 protein. The sample holds 30,000 to 45,000 distinct CDR3 sequences; roughly 3% are singletons and the top ten take roughly 40%. Looked up from germline, CDR1 is KGHSH and CDR2 is LQKENI. V was pared by 2 bases and J by 0 bases, with 5 bases between. The CDR3 is 14 amino acids. The time point denotes: sample taken at primary tumor resection.

This material consisted of normal lung tissue next to the tumor, taken at surgery. This chain joins TRBV18 and TRBJ1-5; D unresolved. The TCR originated in a male donor with early-stage non-small cell lung cancer. CDR3 in DNA: TGTGCCAGCTCACCAGGGGATAGCAATCAGCCCCAGCATTTT. It codes for CASSPGDSNQPQHF.